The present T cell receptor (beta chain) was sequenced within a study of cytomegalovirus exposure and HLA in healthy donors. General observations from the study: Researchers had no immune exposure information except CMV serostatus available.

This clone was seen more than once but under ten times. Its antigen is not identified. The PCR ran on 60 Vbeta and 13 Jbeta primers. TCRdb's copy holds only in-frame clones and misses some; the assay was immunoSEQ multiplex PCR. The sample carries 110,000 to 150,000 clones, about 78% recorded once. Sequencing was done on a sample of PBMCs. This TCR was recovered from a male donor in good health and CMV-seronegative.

The CDR3 nucleotides read TGTGCCAGCAGCTTAGAGACTAGCACAGATACGCAGTATTTT. Its translation: CASSLETSTDTQYF. This chain connects TRBV7-9 to TRBJ2-3, with D unresolved. This CDR3 has 14 residues. Trimming shortened V by 1 base and J by 0 bases, and 5 bases separated the two germline ends. CDR1 SEHNR and CDR2 FQNEAQ come from the germline V gene (reference sequence).